This TCR beta chain was captured in a study of blood T cells in healthy people across ages. Total RNA extraction produced at least 5 micrograms (per sample) for the study. Germline CDR1 reads SNHLY; CDR2 reads FYNNEI. This CDR3 spans 15 amino acids. The junction had 9 bases not matched to a gene; V was cut back by 4 bases and J by 8 bases. With a J-beta primer mix and a sample-barcoded 5' primer, a second PCR ran about 6 to 11 cycles. Tags on each cDNA molecule came from a template-switch adaptor with 12 random nucleotides. TCRdb re-called the 5' RACE reads through MiXCR, storing one row per CDR3 protein. Of 1.5 million to 1.8 million distinct CDR3 sequences listed, around 40% are singletons.

This chain connects TRBV2 to TRBJ2-1; 9 bases are shared with TRBD1. This TCR came from a woman in her late teens or twenties in good health. Specimen: blood. CDR3 sequence: CASSVLGQGSHEQFF. CDR3 coding DNA: TGTGCCAGCAGTGTTCTGGGACAGGGATCCCATGAGCAGTTCTTC.